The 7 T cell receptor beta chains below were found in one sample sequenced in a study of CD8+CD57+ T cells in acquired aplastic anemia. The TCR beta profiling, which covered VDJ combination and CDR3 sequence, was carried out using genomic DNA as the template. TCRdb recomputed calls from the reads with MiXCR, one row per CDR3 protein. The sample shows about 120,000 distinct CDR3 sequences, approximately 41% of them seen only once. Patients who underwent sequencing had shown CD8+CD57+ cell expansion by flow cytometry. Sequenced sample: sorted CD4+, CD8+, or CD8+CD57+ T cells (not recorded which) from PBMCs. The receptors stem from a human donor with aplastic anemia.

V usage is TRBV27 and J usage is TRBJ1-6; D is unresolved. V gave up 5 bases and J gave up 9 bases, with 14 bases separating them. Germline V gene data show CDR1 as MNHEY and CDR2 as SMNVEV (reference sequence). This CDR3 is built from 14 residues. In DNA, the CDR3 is TGTGCCAGCAGTGGCGCGGGGAGGGCTTCACCCCTCCACTTT. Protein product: CASSGAGRASPLHF.

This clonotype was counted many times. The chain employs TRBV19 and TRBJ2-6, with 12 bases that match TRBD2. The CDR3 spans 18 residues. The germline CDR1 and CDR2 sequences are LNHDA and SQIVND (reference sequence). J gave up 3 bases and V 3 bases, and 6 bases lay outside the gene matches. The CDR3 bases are TGTGCCAGTAGTATCCCCCTAGCGGGGGGGGATGGGGCCAACGTCCTGACTTTC. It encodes CASSIPLAGGDGANVLTF.

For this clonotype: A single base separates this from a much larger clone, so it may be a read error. The CDR3 DNA sequence: TGTGCCGGCAGTACCGGGGGGCCGGGTGGGACCCAGTACTTC. It codes for CAGSTGGPGGTQYF. The V gene is TRBV6-1, the J gene TRBJ2-5; tentative D call: TRBD2 (7 bases). The CDR3 consists of 14 residues. Germline assignment: CDR1 MNHNS and CDR2 SASEGT.

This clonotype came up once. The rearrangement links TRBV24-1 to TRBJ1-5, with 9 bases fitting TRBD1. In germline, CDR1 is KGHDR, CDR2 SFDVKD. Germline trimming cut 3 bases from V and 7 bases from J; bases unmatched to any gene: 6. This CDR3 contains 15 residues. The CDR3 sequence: CATSDGQGLIQPQHF. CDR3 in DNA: TGTGCCACCAGTGATGGACAGGGGTTAATCCAGCCCCAGCATTTT.

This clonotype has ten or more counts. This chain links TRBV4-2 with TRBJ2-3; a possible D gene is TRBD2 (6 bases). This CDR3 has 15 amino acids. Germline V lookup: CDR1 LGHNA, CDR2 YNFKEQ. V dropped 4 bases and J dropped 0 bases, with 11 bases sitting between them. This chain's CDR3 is CASSLGGLSTDTQYF. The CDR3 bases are TGTGCCAGCAGCCTCGGGGGACTGAGCACAGATACGCAGTATTTT.

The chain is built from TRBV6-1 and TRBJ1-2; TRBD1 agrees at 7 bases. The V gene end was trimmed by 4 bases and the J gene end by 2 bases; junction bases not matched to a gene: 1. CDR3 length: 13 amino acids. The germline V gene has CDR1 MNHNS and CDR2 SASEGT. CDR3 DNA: TGTGCCAGCAGTGTGGGACAGAACTATGGCTACACCTTC. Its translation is CASSVGQNYGYTF.

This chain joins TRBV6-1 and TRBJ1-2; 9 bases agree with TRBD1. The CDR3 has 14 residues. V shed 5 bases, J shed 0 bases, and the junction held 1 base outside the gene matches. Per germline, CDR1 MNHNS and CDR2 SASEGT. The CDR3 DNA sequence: TGTGCCAGCAGTCGGACAGGGGCTAACTATGGCTACACCTTC. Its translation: CASSRTGANYGYTF.